The clone carrying this T cell receptor (beta chain) has only a few counts. As yet, its antigen is unknown. Production of TCR cDNA was by 5'RACE template switching, which also added a universal primer site and UMIs. TCRdb reprocessed the 5' RACE reads via MiXCR and lists one record per CDR3 protein. Among around 590,000 distinct CDR3 sequences, 12% were seen once, and the ten largest hold around 14%. This sample stems from a study of T cells after yellow fever vaccination. Study-wide results and caveats: Contaminating bulk clonotypes could be abundant in FACS-sorted repertoires. The booster saw the reappearance of most primary-vaccination clones (roughly 97% CD4, 88% CD8). A secondary response was less intense yet reached its peak sooner, at day 5 versus 15.

Sequenced here: PBMCs, sampled on the day of the yellow fever booster vaccination. The sequence was obtained from a man aged 30 to 45 who received the YFV17D yellow fever vaccine.

CDR3 amino acids: CASSLVYRGNYEQYF. CDR3 DNA sequence: TGCGCCAGCAGCTTGGTTTACAGGGGAAACTACGAGCAGTACTTC. V is TRBV5-1 and J is TRBJ2-7, with 7 bases matching TRBD1. The CDR3 loop spans 15 amino acids. With 0 bases clipped from V and 3 bases from J, the junction kept 6 bases outside the gene matches. Germline V CDR1 and CDR2: SGHRS, YFSETQ.